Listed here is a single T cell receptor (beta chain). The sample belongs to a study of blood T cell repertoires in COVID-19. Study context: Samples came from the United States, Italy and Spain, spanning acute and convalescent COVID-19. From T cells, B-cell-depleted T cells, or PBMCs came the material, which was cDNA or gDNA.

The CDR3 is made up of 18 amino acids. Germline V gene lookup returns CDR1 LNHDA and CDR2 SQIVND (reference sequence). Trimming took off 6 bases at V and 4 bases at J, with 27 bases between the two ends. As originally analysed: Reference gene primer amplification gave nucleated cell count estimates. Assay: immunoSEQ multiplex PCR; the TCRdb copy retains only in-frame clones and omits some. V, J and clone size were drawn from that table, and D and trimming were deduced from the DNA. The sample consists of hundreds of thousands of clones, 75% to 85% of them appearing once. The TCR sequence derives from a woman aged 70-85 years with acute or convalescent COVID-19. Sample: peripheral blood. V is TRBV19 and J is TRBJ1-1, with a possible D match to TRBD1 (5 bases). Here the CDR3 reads CASSPLPGRGGFSTEAFF. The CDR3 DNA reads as TGTGCCAGTAGCCCCCTTCCGGGACGGGGAGGTTTTAGCACTGAAGCTTTCTTT.